The 8 T cell receptor beta chains in this list originate from one sample, sequenced in a study of OX40 agonist ivuxolimab in advanced cancers. Here immunoSEQ multiplex PCR was the method, and the copy in TCRdb shows in-frame clones only, minus some. The sample has about 100,000 clones, 91% seen once. The sample consisted of CD4+ or CD8+ T cells sorted from blood, taken in a trial of the OX40 agonist ivuxolimab. Receptors were obtained from an adult with an advanced solid tumor such as melanoma, head and neck, liver or kidney cancer.

This chain links TRBV27 with TRBJ2-7; D might be TRBD1 (6 bases). Germline V gene sequence: CDR1 MNHEY, CDR2 SMNVEV (reference sequence). The CDR3 extends over 15 amino acids. Trimming left V 3 bases short and J 0 bases short, with 12 bases between. The CDR3 here is CASSFSGAYSYEQYF. The CDR3 region has the DNA TGTGCCAGCAGTTTTTCAGGGGCTTACTCCTACGAGCAGTACTTC.

This chain joins TRBV9 and TRBJ2-1, with D unclear. The CDR3 totals 13 residues. Trimming removed 0 bases at V and 4 bases at J, with 5 bases between. Germline V gene lookup returns CDR1 SGDLS and CDR2 YYNGEE. CDR3: CASSVEGYNEQFF. The CDR3 nucleotides read TGTGCCAGCAGCGTAGAAGGGTACAATGAGCAGTTCTTC.

The chain carries TRBV25-1 and TRBJ1-2; no firm D call. Per the germline V gene, CDR1 is MGHDK and CDR2 is SYGVNS. The CDR3 runs to 15 residues. V gave up 3 bases and J gave up 4 bases, with 15 bases separating them. In nucleotides, the CDR3 is TGTGCCAGCAGTGACGGCTTAGGACGAATCTATGGCTACACCTTC. It translates to CASSDGLGRIYGYTF.

The DNA for the CDR3 is TGTGCCAGCAGCTTAGGGACTAGCGGGAACGCCTACGAGCAGTACTTC. It specifies CASSLGTSGNAYEQYF. The rearrangement uses TRBV11-2 and TRBJ2-7; 12 bases line up with TRBD2. Germline CDR1 reads SGHAT; CDR2 reads FQNNGV. The CDR3 has 16 amino acids. V dropped 1 base and J dropped 2; count of bases not matched to a gene: 3.

The genes are TRBV7-2 and TRBJ2-1; D might be TRBD1 (6 bases). CDR1 is SGHTA, CDR2 FQGNSA, per germline. V was pared by 5 bases and J by 7 bases, with 15 bases between. The CDR3 has 14 amino acids. The CDR3 bases are TGTGCCAGCAGCGTGTTCAGGGGTTGGAATGAGCAGTTCTTC. Its protein is CASSVFRGWNEQFF.

The chain carries TRBV20-1 and TRBJ1-1; D is ambiguous. CDR3 length: 11 residues. V was shortened by 0 bases and J by 8 bases, with 7 bases between the two germline ends. CDR1 and CDR2 from the germline V gene are DFQATT and SNEGSKA (reference sequence). Written as DNA, the CDR3 is TGCAGTGCTAGAGACGGACGGGAAGCTTTCTTT. It codes for CSARDGREAFF.

The chain employs TRBV5-6 and TRBJ1-1; no clear D gene. The germline CDR1 and CDR2 sequences are SGHDT and YYEEEE. Trimming left V 3 bases short and J 0 bases short, with 9 bases between. This CDR3 spans 14 amino acids. CDR3 loop: CASSYKRVNTEAFF. CDR3 coding DNA: TGTGCCAGCAGCTATAAGAGGGTGAACACTGAAGCTTTCTTT.

The J gene is TRBJ2-7, the V gene TRBV5-5; either TRBD1 or TRBD2 may fit D (5 bases each). Germline CDR1 is SGHKS and CDR2 is YYEKEE (reference sequence). The length of the CDR3 is 16 residues. Trimming took off 2 bases at V and 6 bases at J, with 21 bases between the two ends. CDR3 bases: TGTGCCAGCAGCTTAGGTCAGGGAGTCTTCCGGGGCGAGCAGTACTTC. Translating gives CASSLGQGVFRGEQYF.